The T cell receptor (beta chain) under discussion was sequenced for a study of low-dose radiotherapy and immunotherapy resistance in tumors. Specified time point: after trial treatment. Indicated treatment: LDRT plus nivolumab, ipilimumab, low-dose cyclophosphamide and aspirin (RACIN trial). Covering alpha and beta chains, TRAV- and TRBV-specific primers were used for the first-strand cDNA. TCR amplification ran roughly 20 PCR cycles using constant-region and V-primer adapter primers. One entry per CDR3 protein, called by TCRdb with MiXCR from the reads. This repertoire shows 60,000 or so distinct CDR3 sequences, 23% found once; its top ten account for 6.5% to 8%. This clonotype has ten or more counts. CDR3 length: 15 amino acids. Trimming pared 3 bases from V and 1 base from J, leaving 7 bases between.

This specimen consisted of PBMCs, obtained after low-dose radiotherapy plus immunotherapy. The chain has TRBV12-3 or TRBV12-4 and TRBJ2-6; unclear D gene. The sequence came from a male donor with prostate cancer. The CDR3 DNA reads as TGTGCCAGCAGTTTTAGGAATTCTGGGGCCAACGTCCTGACTTTC. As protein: CASSFRNSGANVLTF.